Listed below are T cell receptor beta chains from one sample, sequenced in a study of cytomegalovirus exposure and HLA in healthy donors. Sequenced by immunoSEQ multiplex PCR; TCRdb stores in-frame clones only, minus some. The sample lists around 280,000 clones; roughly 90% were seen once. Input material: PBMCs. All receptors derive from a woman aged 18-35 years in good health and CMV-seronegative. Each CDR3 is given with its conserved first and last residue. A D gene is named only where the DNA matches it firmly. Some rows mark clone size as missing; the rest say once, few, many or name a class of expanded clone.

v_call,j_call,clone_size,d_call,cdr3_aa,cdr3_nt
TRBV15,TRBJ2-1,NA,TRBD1,CATSGTAYNEQFF,TGTGCCACCAGCGGGACAGCGTACAATGAGCAGTTCTTC
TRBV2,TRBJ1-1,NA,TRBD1,CASSGQGVRTEAFF,TGTGCCAGCAGTGGACAGGGAGTTCGCACTGAAGCTTTCTTT
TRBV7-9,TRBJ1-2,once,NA,CASSLTGSSGGYTF,TGTGCCAGCAGCTTGACCGGGAGCAGTGGTGGCTACACCTTC
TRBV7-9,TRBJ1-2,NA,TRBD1,CASSLDLGDRGRNYGYTF,TGTGCCAGCAGCTTAGATCTTGGGGACAGGGGGAGGAACTATGGCTACACCTTC
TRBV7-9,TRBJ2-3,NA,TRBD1,CASSSDRGTDTQYF,TGTGCCAGCAGCTCGGACAGGGGCACAGATACGCAGTATTTT
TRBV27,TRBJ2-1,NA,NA,CASSLVGVVNEQFF,TGTGCCAGCAGTTTAGTAGGGGTGGTCAATGAGCAGTTCTTC
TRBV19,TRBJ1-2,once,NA,CASQERYGYTF,TGTGCCTCCCAGGAACGCTATGGCTACACCTTC
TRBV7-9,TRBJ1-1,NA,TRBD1,CASSPPDRVYSEAFF,TGTGCCAGCAGCCCACCCGACAGGGTGTATTCTGAAGCTTTCTTT
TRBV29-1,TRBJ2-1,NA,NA,CSVYQLGGDWNEQFF,TGCAGCGTTTATCAACTGGGGGGAGATTGGAATGAGCAGTTCTTC
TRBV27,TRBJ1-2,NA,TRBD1,CASRGTAFYGYTF,TGTGCCAGCAGGGGGACAGCTTTCTATGGCTACACCTTC
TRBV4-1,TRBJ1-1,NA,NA,CASKKGTSTEAFF,TGCGCCAGCAAGAAAGGGACTTCCACTGAAGCTTTCTTT
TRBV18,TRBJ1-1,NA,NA,CASSPGGNTEAFF,TGTGCCAGCTCACCGGGGGGAAACACTGAAGCTTTCTTT
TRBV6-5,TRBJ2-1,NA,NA,CASSWTQGPYNEQFF,TGTGCCAGCAGTTGGACACAGGGACCATACAATGAGCAGTTCTTC
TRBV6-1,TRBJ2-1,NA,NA,CASSLQGGGLGEQFF,TGTGCCAGCAGCCTACAGGGAGGGGGGTTGGGTGAGCAGTTCTTC
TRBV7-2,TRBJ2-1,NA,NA,CASSLMAGSYNEQFF,TGTGCCAGCAGCTTAATGGCGGGGTCCTACAATGAGCAGTTCTTC
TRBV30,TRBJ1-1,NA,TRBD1,CVMVGQPNTEAFF,TGTGTTATGGTGGGACAGCCGAACACTGAAGCTTTCTTT
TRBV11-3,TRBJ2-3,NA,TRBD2,CASSLSGGGADTQYF,TGTGCCAGCAGCTTATCGGGCGGGGGGGCAGATACGCAGTATTTT
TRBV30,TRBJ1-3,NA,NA,CACPQGSGNTIYF,TGTGCCTGCCCACAGGGTTCTGGAAACACCATATATTTT
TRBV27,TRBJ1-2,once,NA,CASARSVDGSNGYTF,TGTGCCAGCGCCCGAAGCGTTGACGGGTCCAATGGCTACACCTTC
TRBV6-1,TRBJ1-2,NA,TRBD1,CASYIPGQGATGYTF,TGTGCCAGCTATATCCCGGGACAGGGGGCTACTGGCTACACCTTC
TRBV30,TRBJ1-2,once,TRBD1,CALGQGLDTF,TGTGCCTTGGGACAGGGATTGGACACCTTC
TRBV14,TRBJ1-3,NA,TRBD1,CASSRKTGAFFGNTIYF,TGTGCCAGCAGCCGTAAGACAGGGGCTTTTTTTGGAAACACCATATATTTT
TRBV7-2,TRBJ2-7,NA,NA,CASSTEGLPAYEQYF,TGTGCCAGCAGCACTGAGGGACTGCCCGCCTACGAGCAGTACTTC
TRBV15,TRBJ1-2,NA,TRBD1,CATSGNTGTGGFGYTF,TGTGCCACCAGCGGAAACACCGGGACAGGCGGGTTCGGCTACACCTTC
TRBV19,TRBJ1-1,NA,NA,CASSIERVVNTEAFF,TGTGCCAGTAGTATAGAGAGGGTGGTGAACACTGAAGCTTTCTTT
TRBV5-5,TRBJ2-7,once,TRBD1,CASSRTGGRSNYEQYF,TGTGCCAGCAGCCGGACAGGGGGCCGATCGAACTACGAGCAGTACTTC
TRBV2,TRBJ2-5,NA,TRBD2,CASETSGAETQYF,TGTGCCAGCGAAACTAGCGGGGCCGAGACCCAGTACTTC
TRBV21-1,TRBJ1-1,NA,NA,CASSNGGGAWRDTEAFF,TGTGCCAGCAGCAATGGGGGGGGCGCCTGGCGGGACACTGAAGCTTTCTTT
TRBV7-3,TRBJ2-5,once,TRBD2,CASSPTGLAGETQYF,TGTGCCAGCAGCCCGACCGGACTAGCGGGGGAGACCCAGTACTTC
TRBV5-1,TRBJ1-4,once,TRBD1,CASRKQGASITNEKLFF,TGCGCCAGCAGAAAACAGGGGGCTAGTATAACTAATGAAAAACTGTTTTTT
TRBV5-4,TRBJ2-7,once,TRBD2,CASSLEGTSGTYEQYF,TGTGCCAGCAGCTTGGAGGGGACTAGCGGGACCTACGAGCAGTACTTC
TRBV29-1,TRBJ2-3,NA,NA,CSEDSRDTQYF,TGCAGCGAAGACAGCAGAGATACGCAGTATTTT
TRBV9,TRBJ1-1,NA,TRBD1,CASSLGTDLNTEAFF,TGTGCCAGCAGCCTTGGGACAGACTTGAACACTGAAGCTTTCTTT
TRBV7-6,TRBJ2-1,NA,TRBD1,CASSPRQGLVEQFF,TGTGCCAGCAGCCCCCGACAGGGATTAGTTGAGCAGTTCTTC
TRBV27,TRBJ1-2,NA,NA,CASSVSRSYGYTF,TGTGCCAGCAGCGTGAGCAGGTCCTATGGCTACACCTTC
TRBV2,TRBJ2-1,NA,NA,CASSVGLPGYNEQFF,TGTGCCAGCAGTGTAGGACTCCCTGGCTACAATGAGCAGTTCTTC
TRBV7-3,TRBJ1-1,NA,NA,CASSPRVNTEAFF,TGTGCCAGCAGCCCCAGGGTGAACACTGAAGCTTTCTTT
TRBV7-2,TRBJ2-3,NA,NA,CASSRDSGLSTQYF,TGTGCCAGCAGCCGGGACTCGGGTTTATCTACGCAGTATTTT
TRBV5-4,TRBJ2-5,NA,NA,CASSRSQGETQYF,TGTGCCAGCAGCCGAAGCCAGGGAGAGACCCAGTACTTC
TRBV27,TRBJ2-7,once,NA,CASSPGLYEQYF,TGTGCCAGCAGTCCAGGACTATACGAGCAGTACTTC
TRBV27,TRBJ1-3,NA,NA,CASRQTALSGYSGNTIYF,TGTGCCAGCCGCCAAACGGCTCTGTCAGGCTACTCTGGAAACACCATATATTTT
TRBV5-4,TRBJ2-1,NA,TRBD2,CASSGAAGAGDEQFF,TGTGCCAGCAGCGGGGCAGCGGGGGCGGGGGATGAGCAGTTCTTC
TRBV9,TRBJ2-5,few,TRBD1,CASSVGDRKETQYF,TGTGCCAGCAGCGTAGGGGACAGGAAAGAGACCCAGTACTTC
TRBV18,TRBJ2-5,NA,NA,CASSPQFQETQYF,TGTGCCAGCTCACCCCAATTCCAAGAGACCCAGTACTTC
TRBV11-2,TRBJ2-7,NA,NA,CASSLSQGRAEQYF,TGTGCCAGCAGCTTAAGCCAGGGTAGAGCCGAGCAGTACTTC
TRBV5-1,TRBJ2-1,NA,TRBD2,CASSPSSPTSGGHGEQFF,TGCGCCAGCAGCCCATCCTCACCGACTAGCGGGGGGCACGGTGAGCAGTTCTTC
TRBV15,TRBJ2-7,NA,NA,CATSIRHREFTYEQYF,TGTGCCACCAGCATCCGTCACAGGGAATTCACTTACGAGCAGTACTTC
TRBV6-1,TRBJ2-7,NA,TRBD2,CASSRDYHPYEQYF,TGTGCCAGCAGCCGGGACTACCACCCCTACGAGCAGTACTTC
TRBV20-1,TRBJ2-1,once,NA,CSVSEQFF,TGCAGTGTATCTGAGCAGTTCTTC
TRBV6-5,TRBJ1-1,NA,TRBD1,CASSWGQVNTEAFF,TGTGCCAGCAGTTGGGGACAGGTGAACACTGAAGCTTTCTTT
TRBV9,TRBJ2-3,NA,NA,CASTRGMGGQTDTQYF,TGTGCCAGCACCCGTGGTATGGGGGGGCAAACAGATACGCAGTATTTT
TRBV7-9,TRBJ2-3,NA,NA,CASSLTQGTIQQYF,TGTGCCAGCAGCTTAACCCAGGGGACTATTCAGCAGTATTTT
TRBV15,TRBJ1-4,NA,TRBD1,CATSRELTGANEKLFF,TGTGCCACCAGCAGAGAATTGACAGGGGCTAATGAAAAACTGTTTTTT
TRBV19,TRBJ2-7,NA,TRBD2,CASSDLAGATYEQYF,TGTGCCAGTAGTGATCTAGCGGGGGCGACCTACGAGCAGTACTTC
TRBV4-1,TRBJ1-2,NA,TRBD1,CASSLAPGPPPGQGKGGYTF,TGCGCCAGCAGCCTGGCGCCCGGTCCCCCCCCGGGACAGGGAAAAGGTGGCTACACCTTC
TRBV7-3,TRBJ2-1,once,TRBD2,CASSPGGASFNEQFF,TGTGCCAGCAGCCCCGGGGGGGCTAGCTTCAATGAGCAGTTCTTC
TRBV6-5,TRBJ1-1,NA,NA,CASNTYGLNTEAFF,TGTGCCAGCAATACATACGGGTTGAACACTGAAGCTTTCTTT
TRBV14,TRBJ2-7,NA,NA,CASSQETGIRQYF,TGTGCCAGCAGCCAAGAGACAGGTATTAGGCAGTACTTC
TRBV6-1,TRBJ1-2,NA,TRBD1,CASRTRDRTYGYTF,TGTGCCAGCAGGACACGGGACAGGACCTATGGCTACACCTTC